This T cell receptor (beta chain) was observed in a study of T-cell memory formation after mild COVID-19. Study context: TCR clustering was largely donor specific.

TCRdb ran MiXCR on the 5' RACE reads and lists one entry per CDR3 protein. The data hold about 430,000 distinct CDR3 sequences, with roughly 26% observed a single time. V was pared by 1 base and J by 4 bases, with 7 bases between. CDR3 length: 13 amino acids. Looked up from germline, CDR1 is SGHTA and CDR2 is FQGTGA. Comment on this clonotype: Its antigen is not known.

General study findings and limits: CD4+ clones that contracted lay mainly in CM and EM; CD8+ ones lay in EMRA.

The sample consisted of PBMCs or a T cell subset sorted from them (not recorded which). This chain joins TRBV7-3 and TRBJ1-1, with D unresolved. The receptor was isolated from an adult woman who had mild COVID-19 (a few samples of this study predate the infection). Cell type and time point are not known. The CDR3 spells CASSLNSRTEAFF. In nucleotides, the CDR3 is TGTGCCAGCAGCTTAAACTCGCGCACTGAAGCTTTCTTT. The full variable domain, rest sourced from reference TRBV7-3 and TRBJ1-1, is GAGVSQTPSNKVTEKGKYVELRCDPISGHTALYWYRQSLGQGPEFLIYFQGTGAADDSGLPNDRFFAVRPEGSVSTLKIQRTERGDSAVYLCASSLNSRTEAFFGQGTRLTVV.